This T cell receptor beta chain originates from a study of blood T cell repertoires in COVID-19. Across the study: Sample material is recorded as cDNA or gDNA derived from T cells, B-cell-depleted T cells, or PBMCs.

In the original workflow: Amplification of reference gene primers was used by the study to estimate nucleated cell counts. Here immunoSEQ multiplex PCR was the method, and the copy in TCRdb shows in-frame clones only, minus some. D and trimming were read from the DNA, whereas the V and J calls and clone size are those reported in that table. The sample holds under 100,000 clones, 78% seen once. Per germline, CDR1 MGHRA and CDR2 YSYEKL. The germline V and J ends were trimmed by 0 bases and 5 bases, with 9 bases remaining between them. The CDR3 has 14 residues. Seattle's cohort entered during active infection and was followed longitudinally.

The TCR comes from a man aged 55 to 70 with COVID-19, enrolled during active disease. V and J are TRBV4-1 and TRBJ2-3, with unresolved D. Sequencing was carried out using peripheral blood. The CDR3 nucleotides are TGCGCCAGCAGCCAAGAGGCTGGCGGAGATACGCAGTATTTT. Its translation is CASSQEAGGDTQYF.